This T cell receptor beta chain was recovered during a study of T cells in Graves' hyperthyroidism and ophthalmopathy. A remark on this clonotype: Its antigen remains unknown.

TCR beta CDR3 regions were amplified from RNA. With the HTBI primer set, the TCR CDR3 went through a first round of RT-PCR. TCRdb reprocessed the multiplex PCR reads with MiXCR, giving one entry per CDR3 protein. The table lists 600,000 to 750,000 distinct CDR3 sequences, roughly 17% of them singletons, with roughly 16% in the top ten. 10 ml of fresh peripheral blood supplied the PBMCs. The CDR3 sequence is 16 residues long. The V gene's germline CDR1 is SGHTA and CDR2 FQGNSA. The V end lost 2 bases, the J end lost 1 base, and 13 bases lay between the germline ends. Whole-study results and caveats: Before onset, ophthalmopathy was predicted by the model a median 6.5 months earlier.

The rearrangement uses TRBV7-2 and TRBJ2-3, with a tentative D call TRBD2 (5 bases). The TCR sequence derives from a man aged 50 to 60 with Graves' hyperthyroidism. The sample consisted of blood. The CDR3 region has the DNA TGTGCCAGCAGCTTAAGAACGGGAATAGGCACAGATACGCAGTATTTT. Translating it yields CASSLRTGIGTDTQYF.